This T cell receptor (beta chain) was profiled in a study of memory CD4+ T cells and cytomegalovirus serostatus. Study as a whole: Of the healthy Belgian adults, 9 were CMV seropositive and fewer than 30 seronegative.

This CDR3 region has 16 residues. Germline CDR1 and CDR2: SGHRS and YFSETQ. V lost 1 base, J lost 5 bases, and 16 bases lay in between. Method: immunoSEQ multiplex PCR; TCRdb's copy keeps in-frame clones and lacks some. The table lists roughly 39,000 clones, roughly 80% of them singletons, with about 0.8% in the top ten. Single viable CD3+CD4+CD8-CD45RO+ cells were sorted as the memory CD4+ T cells. Positive selection with CD4 microbeads enriched total CD4+ T cells. The chain carries TRBV5-1 and TRBJ2-1, with D possibly matching TRBD1 (7 bases). The source of this sequence is an adult in good health and CMV-seronegative. The sequencing sample was made of memory CD4+ T cells from blood. Here the CDR3 reads CASSLTVRGTDNEQFF. In DNA, the CDR3 is TGCGCCAGCAGCTTGACGGTCCGGGGGACAGACAATGAGCAGTTCTTC. Full variable domain (outside the CDR3, taken from reference TRBV5-1 and TRBJ2-1): KAGVTQTPRYLIKTRGQQVTLSCSPISGHRSVSWYQQTPGQGLQFLFEYFSETQRNKGNFPGRFSGRQFSNSRSEMNVSTLELGDSALYLCASSLTVRGTDNEQFFGPGTRLTVL.